The T cell receptor (beta chain) described here comes from a study of human T cells and chemical hapten exposure. Total RNA was isolated from whole blood that had not been fractionated. On this clonotype itself: The antigen remains unidentified.

Individual cDNA molecules had unique molecular identifiers attached to them by the library. The authors' processing: Across samples, TCR counts had a median of about 92,000 and ranged from roughly 23,224 to 690,600. TCRdb processed the 5' RACE reads anew with MiXCR; each CDR3 protein has one entry. The V and J calls, along with clone size, are taken from TCRdb and not from the paper's own processing. This sample carries under 150,000 distinct CDR3 sequences, 15% to 20% of them seen once, and the ten largest clones take approximately 2.6%. Study results and caveats: Once DPC sensitization occurred, TCRs above 1 in 1000 frequency showed no change.

The TCR originated in a human donor in good health.

The CDR3 loop reads CAWSSGRSAKNIQYF. The CDR3 DNA sequence: TGTGCCTGGAGTTCGGGCAGATCGGCCAAAAACATTCAGTACTTC. The chain couples TRBV30 to TRBJ2-4; D is unresolved. The germline CDR1 and CDR2 sequences are GTSNPN and SVGIG (reference sequence). The V end lost 2 bases, the J end lost 1 base, and 12 bases lay between the germline ends. CDR3 size: 15 residues.